This entry lists 3 T cell receptor beta chains sequenced from one sample in a study of PD-L1 blockade in urothelial cancer. The data were produced by immunoSEQ multiplex PCR, yet TCRdb's version contains in-frame clones alone and is incomplete. Of roughly 95,000 clones listed, around 87% are singletons. Time point indicated: pretreatment peripheral blood. The sample consisted of PBMCs, taken around atezolizumab (anti-PD-L1) treatment. Source of these receptors: a man in his 60s with urothelial cancer.

This chain links TRBV2 with TRBJ1-1; D remains unclear. V shed 6 bases and J shed 0 bases, with 5 bases lying between them. CDR1 is SNHLY and CDR2 is FYNNEI in the germline V gene. The CDR3 is 12 amino acids. CDR3 DNA sequence: TGTGCCAGCAGCCCCATGAACACTGAAGCTTTCTTT. Protein: CASSPMNTEAFF.

J is TRBJ2-7 and V is TRBV6-5, with 10 bases lining up with TRBD1. The CDR3 loop spans 14 amino acids. Germline V gives CDR1 MNHEY, CDR2 SVGAGI. Trimming removed 6 bases from V and 3 bases from J; junction bases left unmatched: 5. The CDR3 nucleotides are TGTGCCAGCAGAGGGACAGGGGAGCACTACGAGCAGTACTTC. The encoded protein is CASRGTGEHYEQYF.

This clone was detected a few times. J is TRBJ2-6 and V is TRBV6-5; weak D call: TRBD1 (6 bases). CDR3 length: 13 amino acids. Germline V gene lookup returns CDR1 MNHEY and CDR2 SVGAGI. Trimming cost V 6 bases and J 13 bases, with 16 bases left between them. The CDR3 nucleotides are TGTGCCAGCAGCCCGACAGGTAACCTGGTCCTGACTTTC. It translates to CASSPTGNLVLTF.